These T cell receptor beta chains were read from a single sample in a study of T cells after somatic rescue of genetic block. The table came from immunoSEQ multiplex PCR; TCRdb's copy has only in-frame clones and leaves some out. Of under 150,000 clones detected, just over 90% appear once; the ten largest clones hold approximately 1.5%. Sequenced material: peripheral blood mononuclear cells (PBMCs). All receptors come from a young woman. The CDR3 runs from the conserved cysteine through the conserved F or W. Each record gives: CDR3 protein, V gene, D gene, CDR3 length, J gene. D genes are given only for firm matches.

CASSFSDLRGYGYTF	TRBV11-2	.	15	TRBJ1-2
CASSQDRGNQPQHF	TRBV4-3	.	14	TRBJ1-5
CASSFGVHYGYTF	TRBV5-8	.	13	TRBJ1-2
CANDRGFNTEAFF	TRBV2	TRBD1	13	TRBJ1-1
CASSIGEGASGANVLTF	TRBV19	.	17	TRBJ2-6
CASSYDRYNYGYTF	TRBV6-5	.	14	TRBJ1-2
CASSLYQRGIDEQFF	TRBV7-2	TRBD2	15	TRBJ2-1
CASSLVGHNEQFF	TRBV7-2	.	13	TRBJ2-1
CAWAPDPNEKLFF	TRBV30	.	13	TRBJ1-4
CASSWTAVGTEAFF	TRBV5-1	.	14	TRBJ1-1
CASSAGPGQGAILSAEAFF	TRBV13	TRBD1	19	TRBJ1-1
CASSLAGANSPLHF	TRBV27	.	14	TRBJ1-6
CASSTGTGIMNTEAFF	TRBV5-1	TRBD1	16	TRBJ1-1
CASSPGQGMNTEAFF	TRBV7-9	TRBD1	15	TRBJ1-1
CASSAQGLSSYEQYF	TRBV19	.	15	TRBJ2-7
CASSRPQGATDTQYF	TRBV18	.	15	TRBJ2-3
CAWSRQGVTGELFF	TRBV30	.	14	TRBJ2-2
CATTVTGREQETQYF	TRBV5-1	.	15	TRBJ2-5
CASSLSPHYEQYF	TRBV9	.	13	TRBJ2-7
CASDSRDISLTQYF	TRBV10-1	.	14	TRBJ2-5
CASSASGNTIYF	TRBV11-2	.	12	TRBJ1-3
CASSSLGGGLEETQYF	TRBV7-9	.	16	TRBJ2-5
CASMEGTGFSYTF	TRBV19	TRBD1	13	TRBJ1-2
CASSAGTGIDSPLHF	TRBV5-1	TRBD1	15	TRBJ1-6
CASSQGRGPYEQYF	TRBV9	.	14	TRBJ2-7
CAISRTENTEAFF	TRBV10-3	.	13	TRBJ1-1
CATTPKNTEAFF	TRBV6-4	.	12	TRBJ1-1
CASSLEAGSRTGELFF	TRBV5-8	.	16	TRBJ2-2
CASSTPSGYTDTQYF	TRBV7-2	TRBD2	15	TRBJ2-3
CASSQDLSDPYGYTF	TRBV4-3	.	15	TRBJ1-2
CASTSGVAGTTGELFF	TRBV7-2	TRBD2	16	TRBJ2-2
CASSPPLAVTYEQYF	TRBV4-2	TRBD2	15	TRBJ2-7
CATSRTTTRSSGNTIYF	TRBV15	.	17	TRBJ1-3
CASSLGQGRAEAFF	TRBV5-4	.	14	TRBJ1-1
CASSSTSGSTEAFF	TRBV11-3	.	14	TRBJ1-1
CAWSVGGGTTNTGELFF	TRBV30	TRBD2	17	TRBJ2-2
CASSPAAGGETQYF	TRBV5-1	.	14	TRBJ2-5
CAWSQMGENTEAFF	TRBV30	.	14	TRBJ1-1
CASSSGQGAYGYTF	TRBV11-2	TRBD1	14	TRBJ1-2
CASSEATGSQPQHF	TRBV2	TRBD1	14	TRBJ1-5
CASSGVGGYTF	TRBV6-1	.	11	TRBJ1-2
CAISEGQESSYNSPLHF	TRBV10-3	TRBD1	17	TRBJ1-6
CSVLSGAHYEQYF	TRBV29-1	TRBD2	13	TRBJ2-7
CASSTSGNGELFF	TRBV7-3	.	13	TRBJ2-2
CASSLETSTDTQYF	TRBV5-4	TRBD2	14	TRBJ2-3